One sample yielded the 5 T cell receptor beta chains listed below, sequenced in a study of blood T cell repertoires in COVID-19. TCRdb's copy holds only in-frame clones and misses some; the assay was immunoSEQ multiplex PCR. Found here are 85,000 to 90,000 clones, roughly four fifths of them singletons; the top ten hold around 1.3%. Sequences were obtained from peripheral blood. The receptors derive from a woman aged 80 or over with acute or convalescent COVID-19.

The rearrangement links TRBV19 to TRBJ2-1; D is uncertain. CDR3 length: 14 residues. CDR1 is LNHDA and CDR2 is SQIVND in the germline V gene (reference sequence). V dropped 7 bases and J dropped 10 bases, with 20 bases sitting between them. The CDR3 loop is CASTTDSLRQEQFF. Written as DNA, the CDR3 is TGTGCCAGTACTACCGACTCACTTCGGCAGGAGCAGTTCTTC.

The chain links TRBV7-2 to TRBJ2-3, with TRBD2 matching over 7 bases. Germline CDR1 is SGHTA and CDR2 is FQGNSA. After removal of 4 bases from V and 4 bases from J, the junction contained 2 bases not matched to a gene. The CDR3 has 13 residues. The CDR3 loop reads CASSWGGSDTQYF. CDR3 DNA sequence: TGTGCCAGCAGCTGGGGAGGGTCAGATACGCAGTATTTT.

CDR3: CASSLPDQPQHF. For the CDR3, the DNA is TGTGCCAGCAGCCTTCCGGATCAGCCCCAGCATTTT. The chain recombines TRBV5-6 with TRBJ1-5; the D is unclear. The CDR3 has 12 residues. V lost 4 bases and J lost 5, with 7 bases in between. The germline V gene encodes CDR1 SGHDT and CDR2 YYEEEE.

V and J are TRBV7-3 and TRBJ2-1, with 9 bases that match TRBD1. Trimming took 4 bases from V and 10 from J; bases not matched to a gene: 11. The CDR3 is 15 amino acids. CDR1 is SGHTA, CDR2 FQGTGA, per germline. The CDR3 sequence: CASSSGTGSLGEQFF. The CDR3 nucleotides read TGTGCCAGCAGCTCAGGGACAGGGTCCCTAGGAGAGCAGTTCTTC.

The V and J genes are TRBV7-9 and TRBJ1-4, with no clear D. From germline, CDR1 is SEHNR and CDR2 FQNEAQ (reference sequence). V was shortened by 1 base and J by 8 bases, with 11 bases between the two germline ends. The CDR3 length is 14 residues. CDR3 sequence (DNA): TGTGCCAGCAGCTTAGAGCGGGGTCACGAAAAACTGTTTTTT. Translating it yields CASSLERGHEKLFF.